This T cell receptor (beta chain) came from a study of blood T cell dynamics during melanoma immunotherapy. Study summary: Metastatic melanoma patients received first-line pembrolizumab or nivolumab plus ipilimumab.

Method: immunoSEQ multiplex PCR; TCRdb's copy keeps in-frame clones and lacks some. Of about 5,600 clones listed, 75% to 90% are singletons. The CDR3 has 16 amino acids. Deletions cut 1 base from V and 0 bases from J, with 7 bases between. Germline CDR1 is SGHTA and CDR2 is FQGNSA. Indicated time point: week 3, after first cycle of checkpoint inhibitor. Samples come from before therapy and from week 3 after the first blockade cycle. This receptor was obtained from a human donor with melanoma. Some clones in this sample may be carry-over from other donors' samples. The starting material was blood, obtained from a patient treated with checkpoint blockade. The chain combines TRBV7-2 with TRBJ2-6; D not certain. CDR3 in amino acids: CASSLVSFSGANVLTF. DNA of the CDR3: TGTGCCAGCAGCTTAGTATCCTTCTCTGGGGCCAACGTCCTGACTTTC.